Listed below are T cell receptor beta chains from one sample, sequenced in a study of regulatory T cells in long-lasting Graves disease. TCRdb re-called the multiplex PCR reads with MiXCR, one entry per CDR3 protein. The sample holds roughly 380,000 distinct CDR3 sequences, around 15% seen once. The specimen was peripheral blood mononuclear cells (PBMCs), collected at new diagnosis, from a patient treated with antithyroid drugs. Receptors were obtained from a female donor with Graves disease. Each CDR3 is given with its conserved first and last residue. The D gene is left open where the match is weak. Some rows have no size entry. The others give once, few or many, or a class for an expanded clone.

j_call d_call v_call clone_size cdr3_nt cdr3_aa
TRBJ2-2 TRBD1 TRBV30 many TGTGCCTGGAGCATACGGGACAGGCCGAACACCGGGGAGCTGTTTTTT CAWSIRDRPNTGELFF
TRBJ2-1 TRBD2 TRBV28 few TGTGCCAGCAGCCCGGGGGGGGCCTCCTACAATGAGCAGTTCTTC CASSPGGASYNEQFF
TRBJ1-1 NA TRBV11-2 many TGTGCCAGCAGCTTACGAGACAGGTTGAGAACTGAAGCTTTCTTT CASSLRDRLRTEAFF
TRBJ2-3 NA TRBV6-1 few TGTGCCAGCACGCCTAGCACAGATACGCAGTATTTT CASTPSTDTQYF
TRBJ2-7 NA TRBV13 many TGTGCCAGCAGCTTAGAGGGACATCGGACCTACGAGCAGTACTTC CASSLEGHRTYEQYF
TRBJ2-3 NA TRBV11-1 many TGTGCCAGCAGCTTAAATCGGATTCCCTCCGGGGCAGATACGCAGTATTTT CASSLNRIPSGADTQYF
TRBJ2-7 NA TRBV6-1 many TGTGCCAGCAGCAAAGGGGTCGGTCTAGCTGAAAACTACGAGCAGTACTTC CASSKGVGLAENYEQYF
TRBJ2-5 NA TRBV27 many TGTGCCAGCAGCCCGGGTGGGGGTCTAGAGACCCAGTACTTC CASSPGGGLETQYF
TRBJ2-3 NA TRBV5-1 many TGCGCCAGCAGCTTGGGTGGTAGCGATCATACGCAGTATTTT CASSLGGSDHTQYF
TRBJ1-1 NA TRBV5-1 many TGCGCCAGCAGCTTCTGGACGGGGAACACTGAAGCTTTCTTT CASSFWTGNTEAFF
TRBJ1-2 TRBD1 TRBV29-1 NA TGCAGCGTTGAAAAACAGGGGAATGGCTACACCTTC CSVEKQGNGYTF
TRBJ1-1 NA TRBV11-2 many TGTGCCAGCAGCTTAGGGCAGGGAAAATTTGAAGCTTTCTTT CASSLGQGKFEAFF
TRBJ2-6 NA TRBV28 few TGTGCCAGCCTAAGCGGAGGTTTGTCTGGGGCCAACGTCCTGACTTTC CASLSGGLSGANVLTF
TRBJ1-6 NA TRBV2 many TGTGCCTCGGGGGGTTCAAGCTCCTATAATTCACCCCTCCACTTT CASGGSSSYNSPLHF
TRBJ1-1 NA TRBV6-2/TRBV6-3 many TGTGCCAGCTGGAGATCACCGGACACTGAAGCTTTCTTT CASWRSPDTEAFF
TRBJ1-4 NA TRBV4-3 NA TGCGCCAGCAGCCAAGATAATAGGAATGAAAAACTGTTTTTT CASSQDNRNEKLFF
TRBJ1-1 TRBD1 TRBV2 many TGTGCCGGAGAGACAGGGCTGTACACTGAAGCTTTCTTT CAGETGLYTEAFF
TRBJ2-7 TRBD2 TRBV14 many TGTGCCAGCAGCCAAGGACTAGCGGGGCTCTACGAGCAGTACTTC CASSQGLAGLYEQYF
TRBJ2-7 NA TRBV6-5 many TGTGCCAGCAGTTACTCGGTTGGCAGGGCAACCTACGAGCAGTACTTC CASSYSVGRATYEQYF
TRBJ1-2 TRBD1 TRBV2 many TGTGCCAGCACCCCCGGTCGTCGGGACAGTTATGGCTACACCTTC CASTPGRRDSYGYTF
TRBJ1-5 TRBD1 TRBV27 many TGCGCCAGCAGCCCGGACAGGGGAGGGCAGCCCCAGCATTTT CASSPDRGGQPQHF
TRBJ1-3 TRBD1 TRBV10-3 many TGTGCCATCAGGCCGGGACAGGAGGACACCATATATTTT CAIRPGQEDTIYF
TRBJ1-2 TRBD1 TRBV7-2 many TGTGCCAGCAGCTCGACAGGGGGCGCCGGCTATGGCTACACCTTC CASSSTGGAGYGYTF
TRBJ1-4 TRBD1 TRBV6-1 many TGTGCCAGCAGCATTCGACCGGGACAGCCCTCGGGCGAAAAACTGTTTTTT CASSIRPGQPSGEKLFF
TRBJ2-5 NA TRBV3-1 many TGTGCCAGCAGCCACCCTTTGGAGACCCAGTACTTC CASSHPLETQYF
TRBJ2-5 NA TRBV19 NA TGTGCCAGTAGTATAGGGACAGCGGGGCCAAAAGAGACCCAGTACTTC CASSIGTAGPKETQYF
TRBJ1-2 TRBD1 TRBV9 NA TGTGCCAGCAGCCCCCAGACAGGGGCTAACTATGGCTACACCTTC CASSPQTGANYGYTF
TRBJ1-1 NA TRBV6-2/TRBV6-3 many TGTGCCAGCAGTTACAAGAGGAACACTGAAGCTTTCTTT CASSYKRNTEAFF
TRBJ2-2 NA TRBV6-1 many TGTGCCAGCAGCGCCGCGAGGGAGACCGGGGAGCTGTTTTTT CASSAARETGELFF
TRBJ2-3 TRBD2 TRBV7-2 NA TGTGCCAGCAGCTCGATGAGGACTAGCGGGGTTACCACAGATACGCAGTATTTT CASSSMRTSGVTTDTQYF
TRBJ1-1 TRBD1 TRBV4-2 many TGTGCCAGCAGCCAAGCACCGACAGGGGACACTGAAGCTTTCTTT CASSQAPTGDTEAFF
TRBJ2-5 TRBD2 TRBV7-7 many TGTGCTAGCAGCTTAGCAGGTCTAGCGGGTCAAGAGACCCAGTACTTC CASSLAGLAGQETQYF
TRBJ1-1 NA TRBV6-2/TRBV6-3 many TGTGCCAGCGGGGGGGGATGGGACACTGAAGCTTTCTTT CASGGGWDTEAFF
TRBJ2-5 NA TRBV15 many TGTGCCACCAGCAGAGATCAATGGCGAAAGAAGACCCAGTACTTC CATSRDQWRKKTQYF